This T cell receptor beta chain was captured by sequencing in a study of spatial heterogeneity in lung cancer. As for time point: sample taken at primary tumor resection. The authors sequenced whole RNA from tumor, nontumor lung or frozen PBMC without sorting. Every molecule of TCR cDNA had its own unique molecular identifier. MiXCR was run by TCRdb on the 5' RACE reads, yielding one entry per CDR3 protein. The sample has 3,800 or so distinct CDR3 sequences, around 3.1% seen once. This clonotype qualifies as medium-sized. This TCR came from a female donor with early-stage non-small cell lung cancer. This material consisted of normal lung tissue next to the tumor, taken at surgery.

The CDR3 loop reads CASSGASRATDEQYF. The CDR3, as DNA: TGTGCCAGCAGTGGGGCCAGCAGGGCCACTGACGAGCAGTACTTC. The chain links TRBV2 to TRBJ2-7; a weak D match, TRBD1 (5 bases). CDR3 length: 15 residues. The germline CDR1 and CDR2 sequences are SNHLY and FYNNEI. V shed 4 bases and J shed 5 bases, with 18 bases lying between them. The full variable domain, rest sourced from reference TRBV2 and TRBJ2-7, is EPEVTQTPSHQVTQMGQEVILRCVPISNHLYFYWYRQILGQKVEFLVSFYNNEISEKSEIFDDQFSVERPDGSNFTLKIRSTKLEDSAMYFCASSGASRATDEQYFGPGTRLTVT.